Presented here are 19 T cell receptor beta chains from one specimen sequenced in a study of molecular identifiers for immune sequencing clone quantification. TCRdb called the PCR reads again in MiXCR, with one record for every CDR3 protein. The table has roughly 630,000 distinct CDR3 sequences, about 25% seen once. Sequenced material: naive CD8+ T cells from blood, with Jurkat cell RNA spiked in. Subset described: FACS-sorted CD8+CD4-CCR7+CD45RA+ naive T cells. The receptors originated from a human donor in good health. Some libraries in this study had Jurkat cell RNA spiked in.

This clonotype was found many times. The chain couples TRBV7-9 to TRBJ2-3; D is perhaps TRBD2 (6 bases). V was pared by 8 bases and J by 0 bases, with 27 bases between. CDR3 size: 19 residues. Germline CDR1 SEHNR, CDR2 FQNEAQ (reference sequence). The CDR3: CASVLVAVHKTPSTDTQYF. The CDR3 bases are TGTGCCAGCGTATTAGTAGCGGTGCACAAAACCCCTAGCACAGATACGCAGTATTTT.

The chain uses TRBV30 and TRBJ2-1; either TRBD1 or TRBD2 may supply D (5 bases each). The CDR3 spans 14 residues. With 0 bases removed from V and 2 bases from J, the gap between germline ends came to 8 bases. Germline CDR1 and CDR2: GTSNPN and SVGIG (reference sequence). For the CDR3, the DNA is TGTGCCTGGAGTGTCGGGGACGCCTACAATGAGCAGTTCTTC. Translated: CAWSVGDAYNEQFF.

This clonotype was recorded a few times. The chain is built from TRBV6-6 and TRBJ1-2, with D possibly matching TRBD1 (5 bases). Germline V lookup: CDR1 MNHNY, CDR2 SVGAGI (reference sequence). There are 15 residues in the CDR3. V lost 8 bases and J 1 base, leaving 17 bases between the germline ends. This CDR3 is CASRTGDVDNYGYTF. Here the CDR3 DNA reads TGTGCCAGCCGAACAGGAGACGTTGATAACTATGGCTACACCTTC.

A few counts support this clonotype. The rearrangement links TRBV5-4 to TRBJ2-7, with D possibly TRBD2 on 5 matching bases. Trimming took off 0 bases at V and 4 bases at J, with 11 bases between the two ends. Germline CDR1 SGHNT, CDR2 YYREEE (reference sequence). The CDR3 is 14 residues long. As DNA, the CDR3 is TGTGCCAGCAGCTTGGAGTCTAGCTCGTACGAGCAGTACTTC. Residues: CASSLESSSYEQYF.

This clonotype was seen only a few times. V is TRBV7-2 and J is TRBJ2-3, with 8 nucleotides matching TRBD2. From germline, CDR1 is SGHTA and CDR2 FQGNSA. The CDR3 runs 17 residues. V lost 5 bases to trimming and J lost 2 bases; unmatched junction nucleotides: 12. The CDR3 sequence is CASSPGALAADTDTQYF. In nucleotides, the CDR3 is TGTGCCAGCAGCCCAGGGGCACTAGCGGCTGACACAGATACGCAGTATTTT. The whole variable domain, filled in from reference TRBV7-2 and TRBJ2-3, reads GAGVSQSPSNKVTEKGKDVELRCDPISGHTALYWYRQSLGQGLEFLIYFQGNSAPDKSGLPSDRFSAERTGGSVSTLTIQRTQQEDSAVYLCASSPGALAADTDTQYFGPGTRLTVL.

In its sample, this clonotype was seen a few times. The chain couples TRBV5-4 to TRBJ2-1; no clear D. V was shortened by 6 bases and J by 0 bases, with 4 bases between the two germline ends. Germline CDR1 reads SGHNT; CDR2 reads YYREEE (reference sequence). This CDR3 contains 12 residues. In DNA form, the CDR3 reads TGTGCCAGCACCGGCTCCTACAATGAGCAGTTCTTC. Protein sequence: CASTGSYNEQFF.

A single count supports this clonotype. Its ends do not fully match the called genes, so a read error is possible. The rearrangement links TRBV20-1 to TRBJ2-4; 8 positions agree with TRBD1. The CDR3 is made up of 15 amino acids. The germline gives CDR1 DFQATT, CDR2 SNEGSKA (reference sequence). CDR3 amino acids: CSARPQGVAKSIQYF. DNA for the CDR3: TGCAGTGCTAGACCACAGGGGGTGGCCAAAAGCATTCAGTACTTC.

This clonotype was recorded a few times. The V call is TRBV6-5, the J call TRBJ1-2, with D perhaps matching TRBD1 (5 bases). Germline loops: CDR1 MNHEY, CDR2 SVGAGI. Trimming stripped 5 bases from V and 7 bases from J, with 14 bases between. This CDR3 has 13 residues. The CDR3 sequence is CASSGTGNLGYTF. Written as DNA, the CDR3 is TGTGCCAGCAGTGGGACTGGAAATCTTGGCTACACCTTC.

Comments on this clonotype: A much larger clone differs from this one at a single base, so this may be a read error. This chain connects TRBV9 to TRBJ2-3; the D gene is possibly TRBD2 (5 bases). The CDR3 totals 13 residues. V lost 3 bases to trimming and J lost 7 bases, with 12 bases between them. The germline V gene has CDR1 SGDLS and CDR2 YYNGEE. CDR3 bases: TGTGCCAGCAGCGAGTCTAGCAGAAATACGCAGTATTTT. Translating gives CASSESSRNTQYF.

The gene calls are TRBV30 and TRBJ2-7; the D gene is possibly TRBD1 (5 bases). Trimming removed 5 bases from V and 5 bases from J, with 10 bases in between. Germline V CDR1 and CDR2: GTSNPN, SVGIG (reference sequence). The CDR3 is 11 amino acids. CDR3 sequence (DNA): TGTGCCTGGTGGGGCGACCACGAGCAGTACTTC. This codes for CAWWGDHEQYF.

This clonotype was counted at least ten times. This chain links TRBV7-9 with TRBJ2-3; D not resolved. V was clipped by 5 bases and J by 6 bases, with 9 bases between them. The CDR3 is made up of 12 amino acids. Per germline, CDR1 SEHNR and CDR2 FQNEAQ (reference sequence). The CDR3 coding sequence is TGTGCCAGCAGCGCGCAGAAGGATACGCAGTATTTT. Translating gives CASSAQKDTQYF.

With respect to this clonotype: This may be a read error: a much more frequent sequence differs by one nucleotide. The chain links TRBV7-3 to TRBJ2-3, with 12 bases matching TRBD2. The CDR3 consists of 15 residues. The germline CDR1 and CDR2 sequences are SGHTA and FQGTGA. As DNA, the CDR3 is TGTGCCAGCAGCCAGACTAGCGGGAGAACAGATACGCGGTATTTT. Translation: CASSQTSGRTDTRYF.

There are many counts of this clonotype. The chain combines TRBV28 with TRBJ2-5; no definite D call. Germline lookup yields CDR1 MDHEN and CDR2 SYDVKM. CDR3 length equals 17 residues. V lost 4 bases and J 0 bases, leaving 18 bases between the germline ends. Here the CDR3 DNA reads TGTGCCAGCAGTTACGGCCCGGAGAGCGAGTACCAAGAGACCCAGTACTTC. It yields the protein CASSYGPESEYQETQYF.

This chain joins TRBV28 and TRBJ2-7; 10 bases line up with TRBD2. V shed 3 bases and J 2 bases; nucleotides not matched to a gene: 1. This CDR3 contains 14 residues. Germline V gene sequence: CDR1 MDHEN, CDR2 SYDVKM. The CDR3 nucleotides read TGTGCCAGCAGTTTTACTAGCGGGACCTACGAGCAGTACTTC. Encoded protein: CASSFTSGTYEQYF.

J is TRBJ2-3 and V is TRBV23-1; D uncertain. TRBV23-1 is treated as an ORF (open reading frame) with a function not yet certain. This CDR3 region has 15 residues. The ends were cut back, 4 bases at V and 4 bases at J, with 15 bases in the middle. In DNA, the CDR3 is TGCGCCAGCAGTCGACCGACGGAGATCGCAGATACGCAGTATTTT. The encoded protein is CASSRPTEIADTQYF.

This clonotype was counted at least ten times. The chain joins TRBV29-1 to TRBJ2-1; 9 nucleotides match TRBD1. The CDR3 spans 14 residues. The V segment lost 7 bases and the J segment 1 base; nucleotides outside the gene matches: 5. Germline V CDR1 and CDR2: SQVTM, ANQGSEA. CDR3 residues: CSGQGQGSYNEQFF. The CDR3 nucleotides read TGCAGCGGCCAAGGACAGGGGTCCTACAATGAGCAGTTCTTC.

This clonotype has a count of ten or more. The gene calls are TRBV5-6 and TRBJ2-7; D not resolved. The V gene lost 4 bases and the J gene lost 2 bases, with 16 bases spanning the gap. Germline V lookup: CDR1 SGHDT, CDR2 YYEEEE. There are 15 residues in the CDR3. The CDR3 protein is CASSPMSVGPYEQYF. DNA for the CDR3: TGTGCCAGCAGCCCCATGTCGGTCGGGCCCTACGAGCAGTACTTC.

This clonotype turned up a few times. CDR3 sequence (DNA): TGCAGTGCTCACAAGAGCTCCTACAATGAGCAGTTCTTC. This sequence encodes CSAHKSSYNEQFF. J is TRBJ2-1 and V is TRBV20-1; D remains ambiguous. Trimming removed 5 bases from V and 0 bases from J, with 8 bases in between. The CDR3 consists of 13 residues. CDR1 is DFQATT and CDR2 is SNEGSKA in the germline V gene (reference sequence).

The gene calls are TRBV7-9 and TRBJ2-5; TRBD2 matches 7 bases. V gave up 0 bases and J gave up 4 bases; unmatched junction bases: 14. The CDR3 extends over 18 amino acids. Germline V gene sequence: CDR1 SEHNR, CDR2 FQNEAQ (reference sequence). The CDR3 coding sequence is TGTGCCAGCAGCTTAGCGCGGGGGTACAGAAGGGAGACAGAGACCCAGTACTTC. Encoded protein: CASSLARGYRRETETQYF.